The next 24 T cell receptor beta chains were all read from a single sample in a study of OX40 agonist ivuxolimab in advanced cancers. TCRdb's copy holds only in-frame clones and misses some; the assay was immunoSEQ multiplex PCR. The table lists some 76,000 clones, about 87% of them singletons. Source: CD4+ or CD8+ T cells sorted from blood, taken in a trial of the OX40 agonist ivuxolimab. Receptor source: an adult with an advanced solid tumor such as melanoma, head and neck, liver or kidney cancer.

The rearrangement links TRBV6-4 to TRBJ2-7; TRBD1 matches 7 bases. The CDR3 is made up of 16 amino acids. V was pared by 2 bases and J by 2 bases, with 9 bases of the junction left unmatched. Per germline, CDR1 MRHNA and CDR2 SNTAGT. The chain's CDR3 is CASSDPGTELTYEQYF. CDR3 DNA: TGTGCCAGCAGTGACCCGGGGACAGAGTTGACCTACGAGCAGTACTTC.

V is TRBV30 and J is TRBJ1-1; the D is unclear. The CDR3 is made up of 13 amino acids. Trimming cost V 4 bases and J 8 bases, with 17 bases left between them. Germline-derived CDR1 and CDR2 are GTSNPN and SVGIG (reference sequence). CDR3 DNA: TGTGCCTGGACCCTCAGGAGGGCTCAAGAAGCTTTCTTT. This translates into CAWTLRRAQEAFF.

The CDR3 DNA sequence: TGTGCCAGTAGTATAGGCAGGAGCTCCTACGAGCAGTACTTC. It specifies CASSIGRSSYEQYF. The chain links TRBV19 to TRBJ2-7; D not resolved. V was clipped by 1 base and J by 0 bases, with 7 bases between them. This CDR3 has 14 amino acids. The germline V gene has CDR1 LNHDA and CDR2 SQIVND (reference sequence).

V usage is TRBV6-6 and J usage is TRBJ1-1; D gene uncertain. Deletions cut 5 bases from V and 8 bases from J, with 9 bases between. This CDR3 spans 11 amino acids. The germline V gene has CDR1 MNHNY and CDR2 SVGAGI (reference sequence). This chain's CDR3 is CASSPGKEAFF. CDR3 coding DNA: TGTGCCAGCAGTCCCGGGAAAGAAGCTTTCTTT.

V is TRBV6-5 and J is TRBJ1-4; the D gene is possibly TRBD1 (5 bases). Trimming stripped 5 bases from V and 5 bases from J, with 12 bases between. Germline lookup yields CDR1 MNHEY and CDR2 SVGAGI. The CDR3 is made up of 14 amino acids. The DNA of the CDR3 is TGTGCCAGCAGTCTACAGGAGACGAATGAAAAACTGTTTTTT. Residues: CASSLQETNEKLFF.

The CDR3 region has the DNA TGCGCCAGCAGCTTCGACGGGGGACCCTACGAGCAGTACTTC. Its protein product is CASSFDGGPYEQYF. The chain combines TRBV5-1 with TRBJ2-7; a possible D gene is TRBD2 (6 bases). This CDR3 is built from 14 residues. Germline V lookup: CDR1 SGHRS, CDR2 YFSETQ. The germline V and J ends were trimmed by 2 bases and 2 bases, with 11 bases remaining between them.

The rearrangement links TRBV30 to TRBJ2-7; tentatively, D is TRBD1 or TRBD2 (5 bases each). Germline V lookup: CDR1 GTSNPN, CDR2 SVGIG (reference sequence). V dropped 3 bases and J dropped 7 bases, with 13 bases sitting between them. This CDR3 has 12 amino acids. This CDR3 is CAWRGPSREQYF. The CDR3 DNA is TGTGCCTGGAGGGGACCCAGTAGGGAGCAGTACTTC.

The genes are TRBV5-1 and TRBJ1-1; TRBD1 matches at 7 bases. Germline CDR1 is SGHRS and CDR2 is YFSETQ. This CDR3 contains 14 residues. J lost 5 bases, V lost 4 bases, and 8 bases had no gene match. The CDR3 reads CASSGQGGRTEAFF. In nucleotides, the CDR3 is TGCGCCAGCAGCGGCCAAGGGGGCCGAACTGAAGCTTTCTTT. Based on the CDR3 plus reference TRBV5-1 and TRBJ1-1, the full variable domain is KAGVTQTPRYLIKTRGQQVTLSCSPISGHRSVSWYQQTPGQGLQFLFEYFSETQRNKGNFPGRFSGRQFSNSRSEMNVSTLELGDSALYLCASSGQGGRTEAFFGQGTRLTVV.

The chain carries TRBV29-1 and TRBJ1-1; no firm D call. Trimming took 4 bases from V and 3 from J, leaving 9 bases between them. Germline CDR1 SQVTM, CDR2 ANQGSEA. This CDR3 spans 12 amino acids. CDR3 loop: CSVGGWDTEAFF. The CDR3 DNA is TGCAGCGTTGGTGGCTGGGACACTGAAGCTTTCTTT.

The rearrangement joins TRBV6-5 to TRBJ1-2; D is uncertain. Germline V gene data show CDR1 as MNHEY and CDR2 as SVGAGI. The CDR3 has 13 amino acids. Trimming left V 9 bases short and J 4 bases short, with 15 bases between. Here the CDR3 DNA reads TGTGCCAGTTCCAGGAGGGAATTCTATGGCTACACCTTC. It yields the protein CASSRREFYGYTF.

The sample holds a few counts of this clone. This chain connects TRBV12-5 to TRBJ2-3; perhaps D is TRBD1 or TRBD2 (5 bases each). Germline-derived CDR1 and CDR2 are LGHNT and FRNRAP. This CDR3 has 15 residues. The germline V and J ends were trimmed by 0 bases and 6 bases, with 13 bases remaining between them. CDR3 sequence reads: CASGLVNPGTDTQYF. DNA of the CDR3: TGTGCTAGTGGTTTGGTAAACCCAGGGACGGATACGCAGTATTTT.

This chain connects TRBV29-1 to TRBJ1-2, with 7 bases fitting TRBD1. The CDR3 has 13 residues. Germline V gene data show CDR1 as SQVTM and CDR2 as ANQGSEA. The ends lost 7 bases at V and 1 base at J; junction bases unmatched: 6. CDR3: CSDRDRDNYGYTF. In DNA, the CDR3 is TGCAGCGACCGGGACAGAGATAACTATGGCTACACCTTC.

The chain recombines TRBV10-3 with TRBJ2-2; TRBD1 agrees at 9 bases. Germline V gives CDR1 ENHRY, CDR2 SYGVKD. This CDR3 has 15 amino acids. The J segment lost 0 bases and the V segment lost 6 bases, leaving 2 bases of the junction unmatched. CDR3 sequence reads: CAISRDRANTGELFF. CDR3 bases: TGTGCCATCAGCCGGGACAGGGCGAACACCGGGGAGCTGTTTTTT.

The V and J genes are TRBV27 and TRBJ2-2, with a weak D call TRBD2 (7 bases). The length of the CDR3 is 18 residues. Trimming removed 0 bases from V and 4 bases from J, with 18 bases in between. The germline gives CDR1 MNHEY, CDR2 SMNVEV (reference sequence). CDR3 in DNA: TGTGCCAGCAGTTTATCTGCCCCTCAAGGGGGGGCCACCGGGGAGCTGTTTTTT. Protein sequence: CASSLSAPQGGATGELFF.

This clone is medium-sized. This chain connects TRBV30 to TRBJ2-4; 7 nucleotides align to TRBD2. J was trimmed by 6 bases and V by 1 base; bases with no gene match: 3. The CDR3 length is 13 residues. In germline, CDR1 is GTSNPN, CDR2 SVGIG (reference sequence). CDR3: CAWSEASGNIQYF. The CDR3, as DNA: TGTGCCTGGAGTGAAGCTAGCGGAAACATTCAGTACTTC.

This chain joins TRBV19 and TRBJ1-5; D remains ambiguous. Looked up from germline, CDR1 is LNHDA and CDR2 is SQIVND (reference sequence). The ends were cut back, 0 bases at V and 5 bases at J, with 17 bases in the middle. There are 17 residues in the CDR3. The CDR3 sequence: CASSIDGRGPGDQPQHF. The CDR3, as DNA: TGTGCCAGTAGTATAGATGGGAGAGGGCCCGGGGATCAGCCCCAGCATTTT.

The chain joins TRBV5-1 to TRBJ1-2, with TRBD1 matching 11 bases. Germline loops: CDR1 SGHRS, CDR2 YFSETQ. This CDR3 spans 13 amino acids. The J segment lost 8 bases and the V segment lost 4 bases, leaving 4 bases of the junction unmatched. The CDR3 loop reads CASSEGQGVGYTF. The DNA of the CDR3 is TGCGCCAGCAGCGAGGGACAGGGGGTAGGCTACACCTTC.

The chain couples TRBV7-9 to TRBJ2-7; tentatively, D is TRBD1 or TRBD2 (5 bases each). Germline lookup yields CDR1 SEHNR and CDR2 FQNEAQ (reference sequence). The V end lost 5 bases, the J end lost 0 bases, and 11 bases lay between the germline ends. CDR3 size: 14 residues. The CDR3 region is CASSLRDLSYEQYF. Written as DNA, the CDR3 is TGTGCCAGCAGCCTCAGGGACCTCTCCTACGAGCAGTACTTC.

The chain links TRBV6-5 to TRBJ2-5; tentative D call: TRBD2 (6 bases). CDR1 and CDR2 from the germline V gene are MNHEY and SVGAGI. This CDR3 is 15 amino acids long. Trimming removed 2 bases at V and 2 bases at J, with 12 bases between. This CDR3 is CASSYAGSYQETQYF. CDR3 bases: TGTGCCAGCAGTTACGCGGGGAGCTATCAAGAGACCCAGTACTTC.

In its sample, this clone was seen a few times. V and J are TRBV7-2 and TRBJ2-2, with 9 bases identical to TRBD2. This CDR3 is built from 17 residues. The V gene end was trimmed by 6 bases and the J gene end by 4 bases; junction bases not matched to a gene: 12. Germline assignment: CDR1 SGHTA and CDR2 FQGNSA. The CDR3 protein is CASRSTLSGSGTGELFF. CDR3 DNA: TGTGCCAGCAGGTCGACCCTTAGCGGGAGCGGCACCGGGGAGCTGTTTTTT.

Here the CDR3 reads CASSFGTGVYEQYF. DNA for the CDR3: TGTGCCAGCAGCTTTGGGACAGGGGTTTACGAGCAGTACTTC. V is TRBV5-6 and J is TRBJ2-7, with 10 bases that match TRBD1. This CDR3 is built from 14 residues. CDR1 and CDR2 (germline): SGHDT, YYEEEE. J was trimmed by 4 bases and V by 2 bases; bases with no gene match: 3.

The V and J genes are TRBV6-1 and TRBJ1-1; D gene unclear. The V end lost 6 bases, the J end lost 3 bases, and 8 bases lay between the germline ends. The CDR3 contains 12 residues. Germline loops: CDR1 MNHNS, CDR2 SASEGT. The CDR3: CASRYMYTEAFF. Written as DNA, the CDR3 is TGTGCCAGCAGATACATGTACACTGAAGCTTTCTTT.

The V gene is TRBV6-5, the J gene TRBJ2-5; D is unresolved. The J call may be wrong; the DNA end is better matched by TRBJ2-7. CDR3 length: 14 residues. The V gene's germline CDR1 is MNHEY and CDR2 SVGAGI. The CDR3 loop is CASSSRPRLSEQYF. The CDR3 DNA is TGTGCCAGCAGTTCAAGACCGCGGTTAAGCGAGCAGTACTTC.

This chain joins TRBV5-4 and TRBJ2-1; D is possibly TRBD1 or TRBD2 (5 bases each). V was clipped by 3 bases and J by 10 bases, with 14 bases between them. Germline V lookup: CDR1 SGHNT, CDR2 YYREEE (reference sequence). This CDR3 is 13 amino acids long. CDR3 nucleotides: TGTGCCAGCAGCTCTTCGCCTGAGGGGGAGCAGTTCTTC. Its protein product is CASSSSPEGEQFF. Full variable domain (remainder filled in from reference TRBV5-4 and TRBJ2-1): ETGVTQSPTHLIKTRGQQVTLRCSSQSGHNTVSWYQQALGQGPQFIFQYYREEENGRGNFPPRFSGLQFPNYSSELNVNALELDDSALYLCASSSSPEGEQFFGPGTRLTVL.